The clone carrying this TCR beta chain occurred a few times. Its antigen is not identified. Germline-derived CDR1 and CDR2 are MNHEY and SVGEGT. This CDR3 is 17 amino acids long. Unmatched junction bases numbered 8, after V lost 2 bases and J lost 3 bases. TCRdb ran MiXCR on the reads and lists one entry per CDR3 protein. This sample has about 920,000 distinct CDR3 sequences, with roughly 31% found just once. The sample comes from a study of T cell repertoires in cytomegalovirus infection. Study summary: Both recently identified HLA-C-restricted and well-studied HLA-B-restricted CMV epitopes were used in the study. The study, taken as a whole, reports: Cumulative frequency (of public TCR beta family members) identified carriers of CMV plus the relevant HLA.

V and J are TRBV6-2 or TRBV6-3 and TRBJ2-7, with TRBD2 identical over 12 bases. The sequence was collected from a human donor in good health (CMV status not recorded). Some clones in this sample may be carry-over from other donors' samples. This material consisted of cultured CD8+ T cells from PBMCs, taken from culture after CMV antigen stimulation. CDR3 sequence: CASSYPLLTSGGYEQYF. In DNA form, the CDR3 reads TGTGCCAGCAGTTACCCCTTATTGACTAGCGGGGGCTACGAGCAGTACTTC.